The 3 T cell receptor beta chains reported below all come from one sample, sequenced in a study of CD8 T cells in Susac syndrome. RNA, at about 0.45 to 1 ug, was reverse transcribed with random hexamers. From the immunoSEQ multiplex PCR reads, TCRdb called clonotypes with MiXCR, one entry per CDR3 protein. The repertoire holds about 180,000 distinct CDR3 sequences, 95% seen once, with about 0.15% in the top ten. Sequenced input: CD8+ T cells from PBMCs. Every receptor here comes from a human donor with multiple sclerosis.

The chain has TRBV3-1 and TRBJ2-5; D remains ambiguous. The ends were cut back, 4 bases at V and 2 bases at J, with 8 bases in the middle. The CDR3 loop spans 13 amino acids. The germline V gene has CDR1 LGHDT and CDR2 YNNKEL (reference sequence). The CDR3 coding sequence is TGTGCCAGCAGCCCCGTGCAGCAAGAGACCCAGTACTTC. Residues: CASSPVQQETQYF.

This chain connects TRBV13 to TRBJ2-1, with D possibly being TRBD1 or TRBD2 (5 bases each). Trimming cost V 4 bases and J 4 bases, with 17 bases left between them. The CDR3 runs to 16 residues. Germline-derived CDR1 and CDR2 are PRHDT and FYEKMQ (reference sequence). The CDR3 reads CASSSGAGMTYNEQFF. CDR3 nucleotides: TGTGCCAGCAGCTCCGGGGCAGGGATGACGTACAATGAGCAGTTCTTC.

This chain connects TRBV5-6 to TRBJ2-3; the D gene could be TRBD1 or TRBD2 (5 bases each). Trimming removed 3 bases at V and 3 bases at J, with 11 bases between. Germline assignment: CDR1 SGHDT and CDR2 YYEEEE. The CDR3 consists of 14 residues. The chain's CDR3 is CASSWTGATDTQYF. DNA of the CDR3: TGTGCCAGCAGCTGGACCGGGGCGACAGATACGCAGTATTTT.